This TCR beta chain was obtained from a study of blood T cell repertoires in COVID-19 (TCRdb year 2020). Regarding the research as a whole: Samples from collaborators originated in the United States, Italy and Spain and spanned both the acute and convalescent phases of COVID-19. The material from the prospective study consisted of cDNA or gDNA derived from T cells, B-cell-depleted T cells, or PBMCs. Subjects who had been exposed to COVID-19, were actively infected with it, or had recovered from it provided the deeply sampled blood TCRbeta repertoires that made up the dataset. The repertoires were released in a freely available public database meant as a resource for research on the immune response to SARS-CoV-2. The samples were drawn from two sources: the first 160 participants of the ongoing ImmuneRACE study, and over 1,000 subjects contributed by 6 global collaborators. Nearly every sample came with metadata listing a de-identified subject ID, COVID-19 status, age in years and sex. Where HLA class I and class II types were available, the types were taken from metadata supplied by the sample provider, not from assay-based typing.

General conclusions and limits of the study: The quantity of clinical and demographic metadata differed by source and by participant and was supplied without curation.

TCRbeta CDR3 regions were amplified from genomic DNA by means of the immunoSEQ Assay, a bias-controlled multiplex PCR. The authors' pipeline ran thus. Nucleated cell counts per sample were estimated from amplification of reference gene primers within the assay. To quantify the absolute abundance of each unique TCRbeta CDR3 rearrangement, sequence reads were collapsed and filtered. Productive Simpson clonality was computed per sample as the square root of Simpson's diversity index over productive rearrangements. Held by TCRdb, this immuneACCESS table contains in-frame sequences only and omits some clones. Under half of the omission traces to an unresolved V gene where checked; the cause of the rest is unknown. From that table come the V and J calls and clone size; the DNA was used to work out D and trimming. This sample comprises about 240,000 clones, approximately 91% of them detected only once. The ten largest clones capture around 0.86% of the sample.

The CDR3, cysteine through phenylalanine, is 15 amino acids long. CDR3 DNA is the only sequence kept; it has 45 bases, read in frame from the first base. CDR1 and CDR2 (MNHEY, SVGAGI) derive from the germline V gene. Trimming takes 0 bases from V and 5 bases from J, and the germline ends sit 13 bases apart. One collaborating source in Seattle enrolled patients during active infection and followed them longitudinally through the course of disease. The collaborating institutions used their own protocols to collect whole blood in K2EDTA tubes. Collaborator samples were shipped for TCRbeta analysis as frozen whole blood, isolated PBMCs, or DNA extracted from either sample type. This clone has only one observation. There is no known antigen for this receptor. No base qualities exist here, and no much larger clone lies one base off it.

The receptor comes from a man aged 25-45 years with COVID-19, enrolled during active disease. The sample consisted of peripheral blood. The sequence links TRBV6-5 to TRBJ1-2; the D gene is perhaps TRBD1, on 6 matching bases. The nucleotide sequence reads TGTGCCAGCAGTTACTCGTGGGGGCGCGATTATGGCTACACCTTC. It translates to CASSYSWGRDYGYTF.